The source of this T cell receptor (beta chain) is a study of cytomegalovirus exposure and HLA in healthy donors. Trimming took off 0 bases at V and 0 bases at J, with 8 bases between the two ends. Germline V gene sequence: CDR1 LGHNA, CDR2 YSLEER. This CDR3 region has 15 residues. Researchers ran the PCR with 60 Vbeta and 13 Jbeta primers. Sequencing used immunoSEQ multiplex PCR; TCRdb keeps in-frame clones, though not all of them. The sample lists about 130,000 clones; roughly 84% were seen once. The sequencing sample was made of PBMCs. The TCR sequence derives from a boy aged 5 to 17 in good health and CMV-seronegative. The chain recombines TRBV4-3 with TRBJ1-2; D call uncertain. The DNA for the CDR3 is TGCGCCAGCAGCCAAGACGAGGGCTCTAACTATGGCTACACCTTC. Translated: CASSQDEGSNYGYTF.